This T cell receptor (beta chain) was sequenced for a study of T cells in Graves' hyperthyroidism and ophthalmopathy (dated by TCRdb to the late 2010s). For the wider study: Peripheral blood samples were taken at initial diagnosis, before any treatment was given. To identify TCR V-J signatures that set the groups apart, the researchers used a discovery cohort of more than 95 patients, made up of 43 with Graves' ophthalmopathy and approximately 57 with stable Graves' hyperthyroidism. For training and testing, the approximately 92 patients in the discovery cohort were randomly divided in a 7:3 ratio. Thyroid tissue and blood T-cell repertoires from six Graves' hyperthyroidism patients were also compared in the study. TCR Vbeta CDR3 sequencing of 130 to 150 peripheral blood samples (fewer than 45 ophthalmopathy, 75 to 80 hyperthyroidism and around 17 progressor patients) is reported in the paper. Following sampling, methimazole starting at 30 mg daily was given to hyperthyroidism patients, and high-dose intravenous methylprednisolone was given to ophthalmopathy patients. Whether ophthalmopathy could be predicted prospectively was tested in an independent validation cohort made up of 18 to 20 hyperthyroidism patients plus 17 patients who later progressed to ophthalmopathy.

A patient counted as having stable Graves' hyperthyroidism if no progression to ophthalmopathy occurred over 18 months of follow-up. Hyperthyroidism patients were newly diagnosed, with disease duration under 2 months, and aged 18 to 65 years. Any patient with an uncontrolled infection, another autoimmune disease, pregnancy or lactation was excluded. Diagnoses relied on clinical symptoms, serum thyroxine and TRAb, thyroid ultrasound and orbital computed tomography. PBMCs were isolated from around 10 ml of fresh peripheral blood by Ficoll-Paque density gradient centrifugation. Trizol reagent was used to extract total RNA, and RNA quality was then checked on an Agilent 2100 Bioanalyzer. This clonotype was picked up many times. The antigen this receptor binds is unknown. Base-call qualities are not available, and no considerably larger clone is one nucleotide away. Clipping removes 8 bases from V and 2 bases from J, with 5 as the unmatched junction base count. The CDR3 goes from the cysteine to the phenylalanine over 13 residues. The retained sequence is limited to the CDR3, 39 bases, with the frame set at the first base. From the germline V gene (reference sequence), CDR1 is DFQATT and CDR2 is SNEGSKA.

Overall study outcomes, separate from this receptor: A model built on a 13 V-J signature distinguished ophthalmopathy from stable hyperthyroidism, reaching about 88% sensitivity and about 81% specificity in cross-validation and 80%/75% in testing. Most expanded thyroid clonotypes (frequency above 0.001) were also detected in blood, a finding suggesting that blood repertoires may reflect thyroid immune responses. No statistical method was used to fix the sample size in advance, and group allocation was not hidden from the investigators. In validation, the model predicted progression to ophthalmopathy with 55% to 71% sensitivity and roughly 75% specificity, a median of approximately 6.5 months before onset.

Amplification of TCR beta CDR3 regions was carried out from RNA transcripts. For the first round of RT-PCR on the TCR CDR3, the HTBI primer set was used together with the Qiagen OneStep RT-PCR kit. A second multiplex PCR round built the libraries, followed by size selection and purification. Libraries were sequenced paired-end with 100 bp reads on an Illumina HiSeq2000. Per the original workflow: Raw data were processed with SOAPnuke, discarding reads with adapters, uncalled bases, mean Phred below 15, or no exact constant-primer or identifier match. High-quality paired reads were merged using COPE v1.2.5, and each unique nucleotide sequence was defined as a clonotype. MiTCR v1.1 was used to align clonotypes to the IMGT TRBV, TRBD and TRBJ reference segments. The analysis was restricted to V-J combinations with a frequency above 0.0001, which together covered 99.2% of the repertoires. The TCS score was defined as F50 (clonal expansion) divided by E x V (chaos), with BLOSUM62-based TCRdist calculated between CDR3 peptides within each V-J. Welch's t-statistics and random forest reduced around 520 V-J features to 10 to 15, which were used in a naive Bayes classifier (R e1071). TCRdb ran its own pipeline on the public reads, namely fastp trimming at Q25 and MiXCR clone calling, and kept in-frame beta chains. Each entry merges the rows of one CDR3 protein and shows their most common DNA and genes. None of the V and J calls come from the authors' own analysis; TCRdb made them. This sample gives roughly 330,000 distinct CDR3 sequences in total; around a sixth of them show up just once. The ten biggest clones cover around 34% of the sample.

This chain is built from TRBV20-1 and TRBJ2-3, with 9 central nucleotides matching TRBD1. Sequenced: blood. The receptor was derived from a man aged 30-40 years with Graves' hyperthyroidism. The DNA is TGCAGTCTCAGGACAGGGGACACAGATACGCAGTATTTT. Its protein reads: CSLRTGDTDTQYF.